Detailed here is one TCR beta chain. The data belong to a study of T cell repertoires in cytomegalovirus infection. TCRdb analysed the reads with MiXCR anew, one entry per CDR3 protein. The sample lists 250,000 or so distinct CDR3 sequences; about a sixth were seen once. Per germline, CDR1 SGHAT and CDR2 FQNNGV. This CDR3 has 16 amino acids. V trimming: 1 base; J trimming: 5 bases; junction bases outside the gene matches: 6. The chain uses TRBV11-2 and TRBJ2-3; 10 bases map to TRBD1. Sequenced input: CD8+ T cells from PBMCs. The sequence derives from a human donor in good health (CMV status not recorded). Some clones in this sample may be carry-over from other donors' samples. CDR3 sequence (DNA): TGTGCCAGCAGCTTAGTTTCCGGGACAGGGGAAGATACGCAGTATTTT. It is translated as CASSLVSGTGEDTQYF.